This T cell receptor (beta chain) emerged from a study of blood T cell repertoires in COVID-19 (dated by TCRdb to 2019 to 2021). About the full investigation: For ImmuneRACE Cohort 3, a participant was defined as recovered based on two consecutive negative NP/OP PCR tests, clearance by a healthcare professional, or resolution of symptoms. Collaborator samples came from the United States, Italy and Spain and covered acute and convalescent phases of COVID-19. Subjects who had been exposed to COVID-19, were actively infected with it, or had recovered from it provided the deeply sampled blood TCRbeta repertoires that made up the dataset. The repertoires were released in a freely available public database intended as a resource for research on the immune response to SARS-CoV-2. HLA class I and class II types, where available, came from metadata supplied by the sample provider rather than from assay-based typing. The sample metadata nearly always contained a de-identified subject ID, COVID-19 status, age in years and sex. The material from the prospective study consisted of cDNA or gDNA derived from T cells, B-cell-depleted T cells, or PBMCs. Samples came from the ongoing ImmuneRACE study (first 160 participants) plus 1,254 subjects from 6 global collaborators.

V has 2 bases trimmed and J has 7 bases trimmed; junction bases matching no gene number 1. Per the germline V gene (reference sequence), GTSNPN is the CDR1 and SVGIG is the CDR2. Taken from cysteine to phenylalanine, the CDR3 has 13 residues. The read is trimmed to its CDR3 DNA, 39 bases read in frame from base 1. With respect to this clone: What antigen it recognizes has not been identified. Base qualities are missing; no much larger clone stands one base away.

TCRbeta CDR3 regions were amplified from genomic DNA using the immunoSEQ Assay, a bias-controlled multiplex PCR. Concerning the study's data processing: The number of nucleated cells in each sample was estimated by amplification of reference gene primers within the assay. Sequence reads were collapsed and filtered to measure the absolute abundance of every unique TCRbeta CDR3 rearrangement. For each sample, productive Simpson clonality was calculated as the square root of Simpson's diversity index across productive rearrangements. As stored in TCRdb, this immuneACCESS dataset retains in-frame rearrangements with V and J assigned. A fraction of the clones does not appear; measured against another copy, unresolved V genes explain less than half of the discrepancy, and the remainder lacks a known reason. From that table come the V and J calls and clone size; the DNA was used to work out D and trimming. The table for this sample lists some 160,000 clones; around 79% of them were counted only once. Roughly 19% of the sample is in the top ten clones.

In the prospective study, participants were roughly 18 to 100 years old, resided in around 25 geographic areas of the United States, and were enrolled through a virtual design. To assign participants to cohorts, the prospective study relied on clinical history that participants themselves reported in a screening survey and a study questionnaire. In the prospective study, whole blood, serum and a nasopharyngeal or oropharyngeal swab were collected from each participant by mobile phlebotomists. Over a roughly 2-month period, participants in the prospective study had the option of providing additional blood draws and questionnaires. Blood samples from the prospective study were shipped frozen or at room temperature prior to DNA extraction. Results the study describes overall, beyond this receptor: The amount of clinical and demographic metadata varied by source and participant and was provided uncurated.

The sample taken for sequencing was PBMCs or T cells enriched from blood (not recorded which). The sequence derives from a woman in her 70s in a cohort exposed to, infected with or recovered from COVID-19 (not recorded which). Rearrangement joined TRBV30 to TRBJ1-6; 8 central nucleotides agree with TRBD1. CDR3 protein: CAWSRDRNSPLHF. The nucleotides are TGTGCCTGGAGTCGGGACAGGAATTCACCCCTCCACTTT.